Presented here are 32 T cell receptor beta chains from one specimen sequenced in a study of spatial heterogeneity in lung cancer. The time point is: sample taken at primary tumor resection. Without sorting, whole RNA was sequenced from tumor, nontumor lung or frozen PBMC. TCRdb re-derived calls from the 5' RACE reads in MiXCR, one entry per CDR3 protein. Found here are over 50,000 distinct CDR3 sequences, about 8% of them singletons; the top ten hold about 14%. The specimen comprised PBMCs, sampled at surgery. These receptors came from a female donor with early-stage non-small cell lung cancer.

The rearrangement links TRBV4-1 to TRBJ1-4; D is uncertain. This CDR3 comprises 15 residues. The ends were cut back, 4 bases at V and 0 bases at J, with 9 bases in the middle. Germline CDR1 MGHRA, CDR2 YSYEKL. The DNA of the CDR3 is TGCGCCAGCAGCCGCGGAGGACCAACTAATGAAAAACTGTTTTTT. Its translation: CASSRGGPTNEKLFF.

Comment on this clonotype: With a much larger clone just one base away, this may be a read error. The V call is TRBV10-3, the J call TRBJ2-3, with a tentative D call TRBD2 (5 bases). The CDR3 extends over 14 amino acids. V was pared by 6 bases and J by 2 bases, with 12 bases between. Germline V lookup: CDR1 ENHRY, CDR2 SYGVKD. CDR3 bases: TGTGCCATCAGGGACTGGAGCGTCACAGATACGCAGTATTTT. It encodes CAIRDWSVTDTQYF.

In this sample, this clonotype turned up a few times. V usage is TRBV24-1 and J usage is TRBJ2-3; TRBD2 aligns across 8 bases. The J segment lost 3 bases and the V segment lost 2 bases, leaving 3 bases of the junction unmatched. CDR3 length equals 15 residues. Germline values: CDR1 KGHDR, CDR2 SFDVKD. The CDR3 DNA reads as TGTGCCACCAGTGATTCCTCTAGCGGGACAGATACGCAGTATTTT. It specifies CATSDSSSGTDTQYF.

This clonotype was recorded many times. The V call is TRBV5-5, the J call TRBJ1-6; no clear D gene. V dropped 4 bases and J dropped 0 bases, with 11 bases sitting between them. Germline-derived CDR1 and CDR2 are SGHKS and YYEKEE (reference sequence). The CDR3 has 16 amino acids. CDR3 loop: CASSPDWSSYNSPLHF. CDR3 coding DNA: TGTGCCAGCAGCCCGGACTGGAGCTCCTATAATTCACCCCTCCACTTT.

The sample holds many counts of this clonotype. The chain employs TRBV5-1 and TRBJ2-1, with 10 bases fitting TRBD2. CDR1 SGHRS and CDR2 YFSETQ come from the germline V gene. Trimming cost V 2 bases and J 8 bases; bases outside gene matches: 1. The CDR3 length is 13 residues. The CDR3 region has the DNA TGCGCCAGCAGCTTCCTAGCGGGAGATGAGCAGTTCTTC. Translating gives CASSFLAGDEQFF.

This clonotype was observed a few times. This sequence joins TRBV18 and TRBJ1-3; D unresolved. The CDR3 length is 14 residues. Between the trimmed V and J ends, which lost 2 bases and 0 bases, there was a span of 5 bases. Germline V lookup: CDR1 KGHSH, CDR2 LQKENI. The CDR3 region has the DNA TGTGCCAGCTCACCAGACAACTCTGGAAACACCATATATTTT. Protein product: CASSPDNSGNTIYF.

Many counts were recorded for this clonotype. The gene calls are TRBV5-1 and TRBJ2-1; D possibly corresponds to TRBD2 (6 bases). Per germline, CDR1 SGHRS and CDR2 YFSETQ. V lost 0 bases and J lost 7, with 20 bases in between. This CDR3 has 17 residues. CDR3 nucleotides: TGCGCCAGCAGCTTGGTCCAGCGGGTCGGGGGTATGAATGAGCAGTTCTTC. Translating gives CASSLVQRVGGMNEQFF.

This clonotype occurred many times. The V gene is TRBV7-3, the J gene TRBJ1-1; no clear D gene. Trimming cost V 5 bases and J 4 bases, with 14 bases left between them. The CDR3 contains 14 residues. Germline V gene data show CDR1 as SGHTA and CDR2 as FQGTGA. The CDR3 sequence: CASSAGGSGTEAFF. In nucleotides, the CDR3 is TGTGCCAGCAGCGCCGGAGGGAGCGGCACTGAAGCTTTCTTT.

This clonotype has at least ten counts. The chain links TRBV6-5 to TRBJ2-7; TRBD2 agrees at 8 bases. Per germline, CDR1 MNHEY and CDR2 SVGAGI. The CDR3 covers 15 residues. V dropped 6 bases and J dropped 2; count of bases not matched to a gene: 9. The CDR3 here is CASSFKRESTYEQYF. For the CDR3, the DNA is TGTGCCAGCAGCTTCAAGCGGGAGTCCACCTACGAGCAGTACTTC.

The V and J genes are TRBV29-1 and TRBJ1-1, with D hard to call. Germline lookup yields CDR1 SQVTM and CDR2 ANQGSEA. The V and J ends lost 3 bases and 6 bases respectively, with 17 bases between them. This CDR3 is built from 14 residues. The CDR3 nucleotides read TGCAGCGTTGAGCGGGATCACTGGCCCTCTGAAGCTTTCTTT. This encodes CSVERDHWPSEAFF.

This CDR3 reads CASGIDTSGAQYF. The CDR3 DNA sequence: TGTGCTAGTGGTATTGACACCTCCGGGGCCCAGTACTTC. The chain joins TRBV12-5 to TRBJ2-5; D may be TRBD2 (5 bases). From germline, CDR1 is LGHNT and CDR2 FRNRAP. V dropped 5 bases and J dropped 9 bases, with 16 bases sitting between them. CDR3 size: 13 residues.

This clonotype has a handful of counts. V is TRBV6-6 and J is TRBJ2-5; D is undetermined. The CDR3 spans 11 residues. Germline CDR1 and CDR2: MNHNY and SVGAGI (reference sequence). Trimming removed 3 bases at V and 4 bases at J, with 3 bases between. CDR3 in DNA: TGTGCCAGCAGTTATAGAGAGACCCAGTACTTC. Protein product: CASSYRETQYF.

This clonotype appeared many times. The CDR3 protein is CASSLDQGLGEQYF. CDR3 nucleotides: TGTGCCAGCAGTTTGGATCAGGGGTTAGGCGAGCAGTACTTC. The chain uses TRBV28 and TRBJ2-7; a weak D match, TRBD1 (6 bases). Looked up from germline, CDR1 is MDHEN and CDR2 is SYDVKM. The CDR3 covers 14 residues. The ends were cut back, 3 bases at V and 6 bases at J, with 15 bases in the middle.

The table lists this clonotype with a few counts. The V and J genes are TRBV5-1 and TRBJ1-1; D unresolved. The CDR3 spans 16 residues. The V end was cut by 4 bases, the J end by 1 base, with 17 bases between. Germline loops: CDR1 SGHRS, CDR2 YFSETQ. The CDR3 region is CASSPDNARGNTEAFF. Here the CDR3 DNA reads TGCGCCAGCAGCCCCGATAACGCCCGCGGGAACACTGAAGCTTTCTTT.

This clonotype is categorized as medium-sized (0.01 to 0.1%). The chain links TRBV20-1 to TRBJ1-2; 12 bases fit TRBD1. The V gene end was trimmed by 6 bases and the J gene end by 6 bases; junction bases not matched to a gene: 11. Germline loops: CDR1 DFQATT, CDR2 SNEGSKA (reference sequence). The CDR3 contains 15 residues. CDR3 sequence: CSARVPRDRGHGYTF. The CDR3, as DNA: TGCAGTGCCAGGGTCCCACGGGACAGGGGGCATGGCTACACCTTC.

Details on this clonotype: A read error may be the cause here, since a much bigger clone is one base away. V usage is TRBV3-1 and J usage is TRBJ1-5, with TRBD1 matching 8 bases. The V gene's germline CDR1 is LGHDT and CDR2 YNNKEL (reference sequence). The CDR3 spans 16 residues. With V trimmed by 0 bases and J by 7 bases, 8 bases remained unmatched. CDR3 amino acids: CASSQDLTGDSQPQHF. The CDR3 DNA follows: TGTGCCAGCAGCCAAGATCTGACAGGGGACAGCCAGCCCCAGCATTTT.

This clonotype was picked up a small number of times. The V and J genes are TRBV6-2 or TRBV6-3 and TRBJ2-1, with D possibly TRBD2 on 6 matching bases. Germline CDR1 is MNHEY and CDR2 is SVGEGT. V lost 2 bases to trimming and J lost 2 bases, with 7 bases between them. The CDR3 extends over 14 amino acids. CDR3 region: CASSYRTTYNEQFF. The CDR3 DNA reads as TGTGCCAGCAGTTACCGGACTACCTACAATGAGCAGTTCTTC.

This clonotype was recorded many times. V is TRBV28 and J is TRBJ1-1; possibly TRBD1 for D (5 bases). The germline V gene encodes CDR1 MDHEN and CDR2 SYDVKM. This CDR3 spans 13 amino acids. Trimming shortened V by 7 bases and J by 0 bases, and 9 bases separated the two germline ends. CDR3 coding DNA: TGTGCCAGCAACCCGACAGTGAACACTGAAGCTTTCTTT. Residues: CASNPTVNTEAFF.

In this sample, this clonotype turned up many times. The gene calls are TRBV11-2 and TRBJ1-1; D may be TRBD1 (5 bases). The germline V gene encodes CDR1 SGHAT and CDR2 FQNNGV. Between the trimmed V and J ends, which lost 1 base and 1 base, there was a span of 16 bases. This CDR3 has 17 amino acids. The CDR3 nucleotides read TGTGCCAGCAGCTTAGCCAGGGAAAGTTTACGGAACACTGAAGCTTTCTTT. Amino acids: CASSLARESLRNTEAFF.

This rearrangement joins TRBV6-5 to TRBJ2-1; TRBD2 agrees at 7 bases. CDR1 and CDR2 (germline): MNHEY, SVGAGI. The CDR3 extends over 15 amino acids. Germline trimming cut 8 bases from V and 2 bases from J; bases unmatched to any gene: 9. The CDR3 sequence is CASRRGVLAYNEQFF. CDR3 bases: TGTGCCAGCCGTCGGGGGGTCTTAGCCTACAATGAGCAGTTCTTC.

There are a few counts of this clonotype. CDR3 bases: TGTGCCAGCAGCCAAGACTCGACAGGAATTATTCAGTACTTC. Its protein is CASSQDSTGIIQYF. This chain joins TRBV3-1 and TRBJ2-4; perhaps TRBD1 as D (6 bases). Deletions cut 0 bases from V and 10 bases from J, with 13 bases between. The CDR3 runs 14 residues. The germline V gene encodes CDR1 LGHDT and CDR2 YNNKEL (reference sequence).

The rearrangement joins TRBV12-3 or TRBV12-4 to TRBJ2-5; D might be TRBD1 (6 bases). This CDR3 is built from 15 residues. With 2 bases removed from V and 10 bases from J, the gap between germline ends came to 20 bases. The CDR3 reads CASSLYSTGKRVQYF. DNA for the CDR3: TGTGCCAGCAGTTTATACAGTACAGGGAAGAGAGTCCAGTACTTC.

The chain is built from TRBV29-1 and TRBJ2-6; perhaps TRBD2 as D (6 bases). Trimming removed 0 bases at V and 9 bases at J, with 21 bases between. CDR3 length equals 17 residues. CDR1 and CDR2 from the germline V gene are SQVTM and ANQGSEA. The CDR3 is CSVEDQGGAGRVNVLTF. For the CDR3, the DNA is TGCAGCGTTGAAGATCAGGGCGGGGCAGGGCGGGTCAACGTCCTGACTTTC. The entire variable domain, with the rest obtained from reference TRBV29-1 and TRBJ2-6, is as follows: SAVISQKPSRDICQRGTSLTIQCQVDSQVTMMFWYRQQPGQSLTLIATANQGSEATYESGFVIDKFPISRPNLTFSTLTVSNMSPEDSSIYLCSVEDQGGAGRVNVLTFGAGSRLTVL.

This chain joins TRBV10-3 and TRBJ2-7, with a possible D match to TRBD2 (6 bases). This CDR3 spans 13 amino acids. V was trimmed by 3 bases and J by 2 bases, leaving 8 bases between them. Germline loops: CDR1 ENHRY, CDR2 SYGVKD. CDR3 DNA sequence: TGTGCCATCAGTGAAGGGGAGGCCTACGAGCAGTACGTC. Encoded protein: CAISEGEAYEQYV.

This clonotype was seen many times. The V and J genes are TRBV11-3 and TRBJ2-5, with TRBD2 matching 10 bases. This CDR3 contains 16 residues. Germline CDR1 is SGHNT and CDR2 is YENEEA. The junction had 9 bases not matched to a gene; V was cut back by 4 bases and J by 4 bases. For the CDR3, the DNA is TGTGCCAGCAGCTCTAGGACTAGCGGAGGGGGAGAGACCCAGTACTTC. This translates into CASSSRTSGGGETQYF. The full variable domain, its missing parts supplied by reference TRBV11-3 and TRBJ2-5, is EAGVVQSPRYKIIEKKQPVAFWCNPISGHNTLYWYLQNLGQGPELLIRYENEEAVDDSQLPKDRFSAERLKGVDSTLKIQPAELGDSAVYLCASSSRTSGGGETQYFGPGTRLLVL.

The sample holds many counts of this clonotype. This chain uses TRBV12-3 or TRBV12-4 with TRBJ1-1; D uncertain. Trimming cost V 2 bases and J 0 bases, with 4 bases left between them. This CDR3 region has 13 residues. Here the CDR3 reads CASSLQLNTEAFF. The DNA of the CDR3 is TGTGCCAGCAGTTTACAGCTGAACACTGAAGCTTTCTTT.

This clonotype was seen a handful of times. CDR3: CAISSTGYEQYV. The CDR3 region has the DNA TGTGCCATCAGTTCGACAGGGTACGAGCAGTACGTC. The chain recombines TRBV10-3 with TRBJ2-7, with 7 bases fitting TRBD1. V shed 5 bases and J 4 bases; nucleotides not matched to a gene: 2. The germline V gene encodes CDR1 ENHRY and CDR2 SYGVKD. The CDR3 is 12 residues long.

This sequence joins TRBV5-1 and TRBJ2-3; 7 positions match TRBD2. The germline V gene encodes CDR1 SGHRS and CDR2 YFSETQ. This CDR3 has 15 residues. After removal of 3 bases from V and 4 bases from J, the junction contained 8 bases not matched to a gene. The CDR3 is CASSWGDREADTQYF. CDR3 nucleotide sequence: TGCGCCAGCAGCTGGGGGGACCGGGAGGCAGATACGCAGTATTTT.

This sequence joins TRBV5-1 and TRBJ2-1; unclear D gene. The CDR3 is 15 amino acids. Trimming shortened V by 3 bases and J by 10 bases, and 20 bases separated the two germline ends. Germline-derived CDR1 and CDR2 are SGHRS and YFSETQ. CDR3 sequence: CASSSLRASDSEQFF. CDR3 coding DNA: TGCGCCAGCAGCTCGCTAAGGGCGAGCGACTCGGAGCAGTTCTTC.

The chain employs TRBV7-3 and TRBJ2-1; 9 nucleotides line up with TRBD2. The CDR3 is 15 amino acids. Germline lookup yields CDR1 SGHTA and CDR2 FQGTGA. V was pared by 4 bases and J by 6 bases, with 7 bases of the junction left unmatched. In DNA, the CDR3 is TGTGCCAGCAGCTCCCCGGGCGGGGGGGCCAATGAGCAGTTCTTC. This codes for CASSSPGGGANEQFF.

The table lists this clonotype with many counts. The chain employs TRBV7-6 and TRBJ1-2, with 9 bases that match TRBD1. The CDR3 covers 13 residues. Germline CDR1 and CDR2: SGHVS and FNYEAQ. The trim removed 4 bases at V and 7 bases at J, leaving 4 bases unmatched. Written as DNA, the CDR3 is TGTGCCAGCAGCTCTACAGGGGGCTTTGGCTACACCTTC. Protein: CASSSTGGFGYTF.

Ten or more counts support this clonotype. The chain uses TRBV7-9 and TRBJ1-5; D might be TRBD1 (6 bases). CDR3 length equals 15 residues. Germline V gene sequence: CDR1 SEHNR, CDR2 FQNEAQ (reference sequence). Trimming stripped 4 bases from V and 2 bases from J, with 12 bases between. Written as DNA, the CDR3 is TGTGCCAGCAGCTCGACAGGAAAGGGCAATCAGCCCCAGCATTTT. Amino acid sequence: CASSSTGKGNQPQHF. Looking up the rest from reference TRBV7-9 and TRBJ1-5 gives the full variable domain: DTGVSQNPRHKITKRGQNVTFRCDPISEHNRLYWYRQTLGQGPEFLTYFQNEAQLEKSRLLSDRFSAERPKGSFSTLEIQRTEQGDSAMYLCASSSTGKGNQPQHFGDGTRLSIL.